One sample yielded the 22 T cell receptor beta chains listed below, sequenced in a study of shared clonotypes between healthy human individuals. Measured with immunoSEQ multiplex PCR; TCRdb has only the in-frame clones, and not every one. The sample has 950,000 to 1,100,000 clones, about 75% seen once. The sequenced sample was memory CD4+ T cells sorted from blood. Subset noted: CD45RA-negative fraction. These receptor sequences come from a young man in good health.

The V gene is TRBV6-1, the J gene TRBJ2-2; 11 positions agree with TRBD2. The length of the CDR3 is 15 residues. CDR1 MNHNS and CDR2 SASEGT come from the germline V gene. Germline trimming cut 0 bases from V and 6 bases from J; bases unmatched to any gene: 0. The CDR3 bases are TGTGCCAGCAGTGAAGCGACTAGCGGGGCCGGGGAGCTGTTTTTT. It codes for CASSEATSGAGELFF.

This clone was picked up many times. Other DNA variants within this sample encode the same CDR3. The chain couples TRBV15 to TRBJ2-7; no firm D call. V gave up 0 bases and J gave up 2 bases, with 11 bases separating them. The CDR3 sequence is 15 residues long. Germline V lookup: CDR1 LNHNV, CDR2 YYDKDF (reference sequence). The chain's CDR3 is CATSREVHGPYEQYF. In DNA form, the CDR3 reads TGTGCCACCAGCAGAGAGGTGCACGGACCCTACGAGCAGTACTTC.

The chain links TRBV6-5 to TRBJ1-1; D ambiguous. The CDR3 extends over 14 amino acids. V shed 2 bases and J shed 1 base, with 8 bases lying between them. Germline values: CDR1 MNHEY, CDR2 SVGAGI. The CDR3 protein is CASSYGGKNTEAFF. The DNA of the CDR3 is TGTGCCAGCAGTTACGGTGGGAAGAACACTGAAGCTTTCTTT.

V is TRBV2 and J is TRBJ2-7; 8 positions agree with TRBD1. Germline trimming cut 10 bases from V and 0 bases from J; bases unmatched to any gene: 5. The germline gives CDR1 SNHLY, CDR2 FYNNEI. CDR3 length: 13 residues. CDR3: CANRQGSSYEQYF. Written as DNA, the CDR3 is TGTGCCAACCGACAGGGGAGCTCCTACGAGCAGTACTTC.

This chain joins TRBV27 and TRBJ2-1, with 8 bases fitting TRBD2. Germline CDR1 reads MNHEY; CDR2 reads SMNVEV (reference sequence). The CDR3 covers 14 residues. The V and J ends lost 6 bases and 4 bases, in that order; junction bases with no gene match: 5. CDR3 loop: CASRGLDLYNEQFF. The CDR3 DNA sequence: TGTGCCAGCAGGGGACTAGATCTGTACAATGAGCAGTTCTTC.

V gene TRBV6-5 combines with J gene TRBJ2-7, with D perhaps TRBD1 or TRBD2 (6 bases each). Trimming took off 8 bases at V and 2 bases at J, with 19 bases between the two ends. CDR3 size: 15 residues. The germline V gene encodes CDR1 MNHEY and CDR2 SVGAGI. CDR3 nucleotide sequence: TGTGCCAGCTCCAAGGGGGACGGGGGCGCCTACGAGCAGTACTTC. It is translated as CASSKGDGGAYEQYF.

The V and J genes are TRBV28 and TRBJ1-3; TRBD1 aligns across 7 bases. Germline-derived CDR1 and CDR2 are MDHEN and SYDVKM. The J segment lost 2 bases and the V segment lost 5 bases, leaving 6 bases of the junction unmatched. The CDR3 length is 15 residues. The CDR3 sequence is CASSRNRGTGNTIYF. Written as DNA, the CDR3 is TGTGCCAGCAGTAGGAACAGGGGCACTGGAAACACCATATATTTT.

The table lists this clone with a count of one. The rearrangement joins TRBV5-1 to TRBJ2-4; D assignment may be TRBD1 or TRBD2 (5 bases each). V was shortened by 4 bases and J by 8 bases, with 16 bases between the two germline ends. This CDR3 has 14 residues. The germline CDR1 and CDR2 sequences are SGHRS and YFSETQ. CDR3 in DNA: TGCGCCAGCAGCACCGGGACCCCCGGGGACATTCAGTACTTC. Amino acids: CASSTGTPGDIQYF.

The V call is TRBV9, the J call TRBJ1-2; no clear D gene. Germline CDR1 is SGDLS and CDR2 is YYNGEE. CDR3 length: 15 residues. The ends were cut back, 0 bases at V and 1 base at J, with 10 bases in the middle. The CDR3 sequence: CASSVGPAHNYGYTF. Here the CDR3 DNA reads TGTGCCAGCAGCGTAGGGCCGGCGCATAACTATGGCTACACCTTC.

The rearrangement uses TRBV5-6 and TRBJ2-7, with 10 positions matching TRBD1. The CDR3 contains 17 residues. Germline values: CDR1 SGHDT, CDR2 YYEEEE. Trimming cost V 0 bases and J 0 bases; bases outside gene matches: 6. CDR3 amino acids: CASSLDAGQGPSYEQYF. The CDR3 DNA reads as TGTGCCAGCAGCTTGGACGCGGGACAGGGGCCCTCCTACGAGCAGTACTTC.

This chain uses TRBV19 with TRBJ2-3; TRBD2 matches at 12 bases. Germline CDR1 reads LNHDA; CDR2 reads SQIVND (reference sequence). After removal of 6 bases from V and 4 bases from J, the junction contained 2 bases not matched to a gene. The CDR3 contains 14 residues. The CDR3 sequence is CASRTSGSPDTQYF. The CDR3 DNA follows: TGTGCCAGTAGGACTAGCGGGAGCCCAGATACGCAGTATTTT.

The gene calls are TRBV6-4 and TRBJ2-1; 8 bases agree with TRBD2. The germline gives CDR1 MRHNA, CDR2 SNTAGT. The CDR3 is 17 residues long. V gave up 0 bases and J gave up 0 bases; unmatched junction bases: 4. The CDR3 region has the DNA TGTGCCAGCAGTGACTCTTTTCGGGGGGGCTCCTACAATGAGCAGTTCTTC. Its translation: CASSDSFRGGSYNEQFF.

This sequence joins TRBV4-1 and TRBJ1-4; D gene ambiguous. Germline V CDR1 and CDR2: MGHRA, YSYEKL. V was cut by 0 bases and J by 7 bases, with 12 bases left in between. The CDR3 runs 15 residues. DNA of the CDR3: TGCGCCAGCAGCCAAGAAGGATCCCGTTCTGAAAAACTGTTTTTT. Residues: CASSQEGSRSEKLFF.

V is TRBV18 and J is TRBJ2-3; D unclear. The CDR3 has 17 residues. The V gene lost 3 bases and the J gene lost 2 bases, with 18 bases spanning the gap. Germline values: CDR1 KGHSH, CDR2 LQKENI. CDR3 nucleotides: TGTGCCAGCTCACCTATCCACTCGACCGCGACCACAGATACGCAGTATTTT. Encoded protein: CASSPIHSTATTDTQYF. Variable domain in full (rest from reference TRBV18 and TRBJ2-3): NAGVMQNPRHLVRRRGQEARLRCSPMKGHSHVYWYRQLPEEGLKFMVYLQKENIIDESGMPKERFSAEFPKEGPSILRIQQVVRGDSAAYFCASSPIHSTATTDTQYFGPGTRLTVL.

V usage is TRBV10-3 and J usage is TRBJ1-5; D unresolved. Deletions cut 10 bases from V and 9 bases from J, with 16 bases between. The CDR3 contains 12 residues. Germline V lookup: CDR1 ENHRY, CDR2 SYGVKD. In DNA, the CDR3 is TGTGCCACCTCCCTAGAGTATGGGCCCCAGCATTTT. This sequence encodes CATSLEYGPQHF.

As for this clone: Other DNA sequences in this sample translate to the same CDR3. The chain uses TRBV5-1 and TRBJ2-7; unclear D gene. The germline V gene encodes CDR1 SGHRS and CDR2 YFSETQ. The germline V and J ends were trimmed by 4 bases and 4 bases, with 12 bases remaining between them. CDR3 size: 13 residues. CDR3 nucleotides: TGCGCCAGCAGCCGAGGTGCAGTTTACGAGCAGTACTTC. Translating it yields CASSRGAVYEQYF.

V usage is TRBV2 and J usage is TRBJ2-1; D remains unclear. Germline V CDR1 and CDR2: SNHLY, FYNNEI. V lost 0 bases and J lost 6, with 6 bases in between. This CDR3 comprises 13 residues. CDR3 in amino acids: CASSEALANEQFF. The DNA of the CDR3 is TGTGCCAGCAGTGAAGCGCTGGCCAATGAGCAGTTCTTC.

This clone turned up a few times. The chain links TRBV5-6 to TRBJ1-5; D gene uncertain. V shed 2 bases and J shed 7 bases, with 7 bases lying between them. Germline CDR1 is SGHDT and CDR2 is YYEEEE. This CDR3 has 12 residues. The CDR3 sequence: CASSFVGQPQHF. CDR3 DNA sequence: TGTGCCAGCAGCTTTGTGGGCCAGCCCCAGCATTTT.

This clone was recorded only once. This sequence joins TRBV10-3 and TRBJ2-5; the match to TRBD2 covers 7 bases. V lost 6 bases to trimming and J lost 4 bases; unmatched junction nucleotides: 5. The germline V gene encodes CDR1 ENHRY and CDR2 SYGVKD. The CDR3 contains 13 residues. As DNA, the CDR3 is TGTGCCATCAGCGGTGGGGGGGGAGAGACCCAGTACTTC. The encoded protein is CAISGGGGETQYF.

The chain carries TRBV5-1 and TRBJ1-4; no reliable D call. The V gene's germline CDR1 is SGHRS and CDR2 YFSETQ. The V gene lost 0 bases and the J gene lost 3 bases, with 9 bases spanning the gap. The CDR3 loop spans 15 amino acids. Here the CDR3 DNA reads TGCGCCAGCAGCTTGGTTGCTGGAGCTAATGAAAAACTGTTTTTT. Translated: CASSLVAGANEKLFF.

The chain recombines TRBV6-1 with TRBJ2-3; D gene unclear. V lost 1 base and J lost 8, with 16 bases in between. Germline loops: CDR1 MNHNS, CDR2 SASEGT. The CDR3 has 15 residues. The CDR3 loop is CASSEEYTTPSTQYF. The CDR3 nucleotides are TGTGCCAGCAGTGAAGAGTATACGACCCCCAGTACGCAGTATTTT.

The chain is built from TRBV6-4 and TRBJ1-2; 7 bases fit TRBD1. Germline-derived CDR1 and CDR2 are MRHNA and SNTAGT. The CDR3 is 15 amino acids. V gave up 9 bases and J gave up 0 bases; unmatched junction bases: 10. Here the CDR3 reads CARDHDRAANYGYTF. CDR3 sequence (DNA): TGTGCCAGAGACCACGACAGGGCGGCTAACTATGGCTACACCTTC.